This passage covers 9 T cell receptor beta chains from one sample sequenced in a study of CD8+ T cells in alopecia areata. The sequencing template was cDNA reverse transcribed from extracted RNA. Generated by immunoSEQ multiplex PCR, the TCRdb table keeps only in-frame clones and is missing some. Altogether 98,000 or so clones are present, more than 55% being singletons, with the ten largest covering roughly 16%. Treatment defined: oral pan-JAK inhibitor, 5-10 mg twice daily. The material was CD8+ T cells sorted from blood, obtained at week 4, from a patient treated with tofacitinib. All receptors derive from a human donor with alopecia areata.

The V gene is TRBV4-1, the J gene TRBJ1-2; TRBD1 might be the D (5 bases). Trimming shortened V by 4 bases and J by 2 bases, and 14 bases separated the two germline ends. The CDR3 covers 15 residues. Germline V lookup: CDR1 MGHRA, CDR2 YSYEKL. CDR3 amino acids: CASSPGPRANYGYTF. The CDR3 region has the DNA TGCGCCAGCAGCCCGGGGCCCAGGGCCAACTATGGCTACACCTTC.

The CDR3 spells CSVSVLGAEAFF. The CDR3 coding sequence is TGCAGCGTTTCTGTACTTGGTGCTGAAGCTTTCTTT. The chain carries TRBV29-1 and TRBJ1-1, with D unclear. Trimming took 5 bases from V and 6 from J, leaving 13 bases between them. Per germline, CDR1 SQVTM and CDR2 ANQGSEA. CDR3 length: 12 amino acids.

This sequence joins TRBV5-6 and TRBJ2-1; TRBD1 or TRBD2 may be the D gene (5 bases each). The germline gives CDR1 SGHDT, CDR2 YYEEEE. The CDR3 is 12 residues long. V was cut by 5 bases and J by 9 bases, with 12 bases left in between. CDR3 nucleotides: TGTGCCAGCAGTAGCTGGGGGAGTGAGCAGTTCTTC. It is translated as CASSSWGSEQFF.

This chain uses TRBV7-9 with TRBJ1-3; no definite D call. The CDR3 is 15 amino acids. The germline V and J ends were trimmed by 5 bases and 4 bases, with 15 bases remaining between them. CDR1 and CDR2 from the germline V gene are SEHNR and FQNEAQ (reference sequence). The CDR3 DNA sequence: TGTGCCAGCAGCCCGACGGGCCCAGGCGGAAACACCATATATTTT. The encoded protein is CASSPTGPGGNTIYF.

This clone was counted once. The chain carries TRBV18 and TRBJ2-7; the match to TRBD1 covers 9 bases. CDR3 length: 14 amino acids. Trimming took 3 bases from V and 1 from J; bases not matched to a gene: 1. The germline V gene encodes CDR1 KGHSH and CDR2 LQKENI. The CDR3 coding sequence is TGTGCCAGCTCACCTGGGACAGGGTCCTACGAGCAGTACTTC. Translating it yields CASSPGTGSYEQYF.

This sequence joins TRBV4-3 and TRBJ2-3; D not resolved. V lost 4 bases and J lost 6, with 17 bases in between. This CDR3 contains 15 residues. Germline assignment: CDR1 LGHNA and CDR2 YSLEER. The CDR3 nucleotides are TGCGCCAGCAGCCCCGGCCAGCACCAGACTGATACGCAGTATTTT. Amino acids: CASSPGQHQTDTQYF.

CDR3 sequence reads: CASSLGTTRTDTQYF. Here the CDR3 DNA reads TGTGCCAGCAGTTTGGGGACTACCCGCACAGATACGCAGTATTTT. This chain joins TRBV27 and TRBJ2-3, with TRBD2 identical over 7 bases. This CDR3 has 15 residues. Germline CDR1 and CDR2: MNHEY and SMNVEV (reference sequence). Germline trimming cut 3 bases from V and 1 base from J; bases unmatched to any gene: 4.

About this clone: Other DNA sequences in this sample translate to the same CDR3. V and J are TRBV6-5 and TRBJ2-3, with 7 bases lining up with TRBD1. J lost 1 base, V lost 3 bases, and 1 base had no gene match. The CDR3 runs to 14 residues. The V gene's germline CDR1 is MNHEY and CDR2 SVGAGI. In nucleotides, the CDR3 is TGTGCCAGCAGTTATGGGACAGGCACAGATACGCAGTATTTT. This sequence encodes CASSYGTGTDTQYF.

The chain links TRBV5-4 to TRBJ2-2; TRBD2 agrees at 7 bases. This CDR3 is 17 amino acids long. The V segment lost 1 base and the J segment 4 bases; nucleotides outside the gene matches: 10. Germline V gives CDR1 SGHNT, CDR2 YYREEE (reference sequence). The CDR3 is CASSLFRGLVGTGELFF. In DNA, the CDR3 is TGTGCCAGCAGCTTGTTTCGAGGACTAGTCGGCACCGGGGAGCTGTTTTTT.